The 8 T cell receptor beta chains presented below share a single source sample, sequenced in a study of blood T cell repertoires in COVID-19. TCRdb's table, derived via immunoSEQ multiplex PCR, lists solely in-frame clones and lacks some. Of about 280,000 clones listed, 65% to 90% were seen once; the top ten hold roughly 4.6%. The specimen was peripheral blood. These receptors came from a man in his fifties with active or convalescent COVID-19.

This clone was observed a few times. This sequence joins TRBV12-3 or TRBV12-4 and TRBJ1-2, with D possibly matching TRBD1 (6 bases). There are 13 residues in the CDR3. V lost 8 bases and J 7 bases, leaving 17 bases between the germline ends. CDR3 loop: CASSRRGGGGYTF. Written as DNA, the CDR3 is TGTGCCAGCTCGAGAAGGGGGGGCGGTGGCTACACCTTC.

The J gene is TRBJ1-4, the V gene TRBV2; 8 bases agree with TRBD1. This CDR3 contains 15 residues. From germline, CDR1 is SNHLY and CDR2 FYNNEI. The trim removed 5 bases at V and 10 bases at J, leaving 12 bases unmatched. The CDR3 nucleotides are TGTGCCAGCAGTTCAGGACAGGGACCAACTGCAAAACTGTTTTTT. The encoded protein is CASSSGQGPTAKLFF.

The V call is TRBV7-2, the J call TRBJ1-1; D remains unclear. This CDR3 is 12 amino acids long. Trimming pared 2 bases from V and 7 bases from J, leaving 8 bases between. Germline values: CDR1 SGHTA, CDR2 FQGNSA. The CDR3 DNA is TGTGCCAGCAGCTTATCAGGAATTGAAGCTTTCTTT. This codes for CASSLSGIEAFF. The full variable domain, in which reference TRBV7-2 and TRBJ1-1 provide the parts outside the CDR3, is GAGVSQSPSNKVTEKGKDVELRCDPISGHTALYWYRQSLGQGLEFLIYFQGNSAPDKSGLPSDRFSAERTGGSVSTLTIQRTQQEDSAVYLCASSLSGIEAFFGQGTRLTVV.

The rearrangement joins TRBV19 to TRBJ2-2; TRBD2 might be the D (5 bases). The germline V gene has CDR1 LNHDA and CDR2 SQIVND (reference sequence). Trimming removed 5 bases from V and 5 bases from J, with 15 bases in between. CDR3 size: 15 residues. CDR3 residues: CASSLPSRRTGELFF. CDR3 nucleotides: TGTGCCAGTAGTCTGCCTAGTAGGAGGACCGGGGAGCTGTTTTTT.

This chain uses TRBV7-9 with TRBJ2-1, with D maybe TRBD2 (7 bases). The germline V and J ends were trimmed by 5 bases and 3 bases, with 17 bases remaining between them. The CDR3 loop spans 16 amino acids. The germline V gene encodes CDR1 SEHNR and CDR2 FQNEAQ (reference sequence). The CDR3 reads CASSPPGGPHYNEQFF. Written as DNA, the CDR3 is TGTGCCAGCAGCCCTCCCGGGGGGCCCCACTACAATGAGCAGTTCTTC.

In its sample, this clone was seen once. The V call is TRBV7-2, the J call TRBJ2-2, with 8 bases fitting TRBD2. The V and J ends lost 5 bases and 1 base, in that order; junction bases with no gene match: 9. CDR3 size: 17 residues. Germline CDR1 SGHTA, CDR2 FQGNSA. In nucleotides, the CDR3 is TGTGCCAGCAGCGTTAGGTTAGCGGGACGGAACACCGGGGAGCTGTTTTTT. This sequence encodes CASSVRLAGRNTGELFF. The whole variable domain, filled in from reference TRBV7-2 and TRBJ2-2, reads GAGVSQSPSNKVTEKGKDVELRCDPISGHTALYWYRQSLGQGLEFLIYFQGNSAPDKSGLPSDRFSAERTGGSVSTLTIQRTQQEDSAVYLCASSVRLAGRNTGELFFGEGSRLTVL.

This chain uses TRBV15 with TRBJ2-5; D not certain. Per germline, CDR1 LNHNV and CDR2 YYDKDF (reference sequence). Trimming removed 1 base from V and 5 bases from J, with 8 bases in between. There are 13 residues in the CDR3. This chain's CDR3 is CATSRGSRETQYF. Written as DNA, the CDR3 is TGTGCCACCAGCAGAGGGTCGAGGGAGACCCAGTACTTC.

The CDR3: CASSQGQGSTEAFF. The CDR3 DNA is TGCGCCAGCAGCCAGGGACAGGGAAGCACTGAAGCTTTCTTT. The V call is TRBV5-1, the J call TRBJ1-1, with 9 bases fitting TRBD1. The J segment lost 4 bases and the V segment lost 4 bases, leaving 5 bases of the junction unmatched. The CDR3 has 14 residues. In germline, CDR1 is SGHRS, CDR2 YFSETQ.